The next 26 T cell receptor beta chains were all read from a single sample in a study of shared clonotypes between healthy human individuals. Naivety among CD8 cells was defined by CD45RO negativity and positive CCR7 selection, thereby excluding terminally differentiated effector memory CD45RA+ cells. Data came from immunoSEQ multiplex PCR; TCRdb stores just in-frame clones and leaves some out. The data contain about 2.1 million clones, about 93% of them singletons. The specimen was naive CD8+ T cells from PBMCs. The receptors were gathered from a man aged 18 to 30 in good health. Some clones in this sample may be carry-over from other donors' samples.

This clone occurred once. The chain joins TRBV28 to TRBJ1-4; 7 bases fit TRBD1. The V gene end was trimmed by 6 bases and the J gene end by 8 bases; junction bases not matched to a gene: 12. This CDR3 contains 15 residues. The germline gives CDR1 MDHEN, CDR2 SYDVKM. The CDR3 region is CASRRTRDRREKLFF. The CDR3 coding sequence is TGTGCCAGCAGACGCACCCGGGACAGACGGGAAAAACTGTTTTTT.

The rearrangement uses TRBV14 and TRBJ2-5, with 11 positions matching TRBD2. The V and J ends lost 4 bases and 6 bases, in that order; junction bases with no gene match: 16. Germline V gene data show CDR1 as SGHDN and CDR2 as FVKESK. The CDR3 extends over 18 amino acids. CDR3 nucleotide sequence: TGTGCCAGCAGCCCACGACGGGAGAGGCTAGCGGGAGGAAAGACCCAGTACTTC. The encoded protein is CASSPRRERLAGGKTQYF. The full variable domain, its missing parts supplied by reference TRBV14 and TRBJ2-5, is EAGVTQFPSHSVIEKGQTVTLRCDPISGHDNLYWYRRVMGKEIKFLLHFVKESKQDESGMPNNRFLAERTGGTYSTLKVQPAELEDSGVYFCASSPRRERLAGGKTQYFGPGTRLLVL.

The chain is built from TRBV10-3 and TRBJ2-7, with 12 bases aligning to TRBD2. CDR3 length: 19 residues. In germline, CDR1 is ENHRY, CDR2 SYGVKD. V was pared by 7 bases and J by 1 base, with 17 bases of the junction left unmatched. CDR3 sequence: CAITSGLAGPDDVSYEQYF. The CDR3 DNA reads TGTGCCATCACTTCGGGACTAGCGGGCCCCGACGATGTATCCTACGAGCAGTACTTC.

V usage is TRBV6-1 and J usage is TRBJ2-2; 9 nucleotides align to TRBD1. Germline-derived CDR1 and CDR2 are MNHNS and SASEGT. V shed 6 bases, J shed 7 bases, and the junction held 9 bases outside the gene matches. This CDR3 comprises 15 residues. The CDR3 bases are TGTGCCAGCAGCACCCTACAGGGGGCGGTCGGGGAGCTGTTTTTT. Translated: CASSTLQGAVGELFF.

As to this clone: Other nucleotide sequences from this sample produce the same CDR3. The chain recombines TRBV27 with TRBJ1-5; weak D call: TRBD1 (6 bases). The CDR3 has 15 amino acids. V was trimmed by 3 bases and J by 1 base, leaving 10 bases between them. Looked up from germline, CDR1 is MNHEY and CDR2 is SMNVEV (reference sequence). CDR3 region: CASSLGAGSNQPQHF. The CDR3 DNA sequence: TGTGCCAGCAGTTTGGGGGCAGGAAGCAATCAGCCCCAGCATTTT.

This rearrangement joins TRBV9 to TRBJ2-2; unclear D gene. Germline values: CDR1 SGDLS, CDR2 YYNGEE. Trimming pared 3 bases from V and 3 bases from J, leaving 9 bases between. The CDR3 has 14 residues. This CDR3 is CASSERTDTGELFF. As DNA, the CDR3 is TGTGCCAGCAGCGAAAGAACTGACACCGGGGAGCTGTTTTTT.

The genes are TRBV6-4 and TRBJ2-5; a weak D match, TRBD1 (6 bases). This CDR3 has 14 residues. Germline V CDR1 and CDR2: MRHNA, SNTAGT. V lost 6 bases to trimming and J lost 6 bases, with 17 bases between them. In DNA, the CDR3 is TGTGCCAGCAGCGTTAAAGGGGGACCCCAGACCCAGTACTTC. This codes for CASSVKGGPQTQYF.

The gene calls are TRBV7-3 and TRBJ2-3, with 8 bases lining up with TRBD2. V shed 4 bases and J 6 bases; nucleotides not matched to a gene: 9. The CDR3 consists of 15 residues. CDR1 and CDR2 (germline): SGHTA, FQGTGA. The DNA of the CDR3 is TGTGCCAGCAGCTCGAGCGGGGGTGGAGGCGATACGCAGTATTTT. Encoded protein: CASSSSGGGGDTQYF.

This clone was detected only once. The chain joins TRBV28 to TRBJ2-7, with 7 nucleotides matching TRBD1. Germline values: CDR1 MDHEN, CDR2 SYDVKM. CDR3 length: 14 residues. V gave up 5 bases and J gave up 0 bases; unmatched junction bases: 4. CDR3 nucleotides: TGTGCCAGCAGTGACAGGGTAACCTCCTACGAGCAGTACTTC. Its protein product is CASSDRVTSYEQYF.

This CDR3 reads CASSSLGLADTYEQYF. CDR3 nucleotides: TGTGCCAGCAGTTCCTTGGGACTAGCGGATACCTACGAGCAGTACTTC. This chain joins TRBV28 and TRBJ2-7; TRBD2 aligns across 11 bases. V trimming: 4 bases; J trimming: 2 bases; junction bases outside the gene matches: 7. The CDR3 consists of 16 residues. Per germline, CDR1 MDHEN and CDR2 SYDVKM.

The CDR3, as DNA: TGTGCCAGCAGTATCCAGGGGACCACCGGGGAGCTGTTTTTT. Translating it yields CASSIQGTTGELFF. This chain connects TRBV6-6 to TRBJ2-2, with D possibly TRBD1 on 6 matching bases. Germline CDR1 MNHNY, CDR2 SVGAGI (reference sequence). This CDR3 spans 14 amino acids. With 5 bases removed from V and 4 bases from J, the gap between germline ends came to 11 bases.

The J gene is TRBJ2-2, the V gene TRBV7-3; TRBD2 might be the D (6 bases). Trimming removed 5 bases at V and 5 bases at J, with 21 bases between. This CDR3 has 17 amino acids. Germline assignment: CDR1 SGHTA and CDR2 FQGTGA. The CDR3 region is CASSRADSGSGTGELFF. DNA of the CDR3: TGTGCCAGCAGCCGCGCGGACTCCGGGAGTGGGACCGGGGAGCTGTTTTTT.

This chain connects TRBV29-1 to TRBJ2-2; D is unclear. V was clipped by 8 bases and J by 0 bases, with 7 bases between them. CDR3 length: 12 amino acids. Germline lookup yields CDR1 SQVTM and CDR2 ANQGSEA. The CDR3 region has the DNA TGCAGCTCAAGCACGAACACCGGGGAGCTGTTTTTT. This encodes CSSSTNTGELFF.

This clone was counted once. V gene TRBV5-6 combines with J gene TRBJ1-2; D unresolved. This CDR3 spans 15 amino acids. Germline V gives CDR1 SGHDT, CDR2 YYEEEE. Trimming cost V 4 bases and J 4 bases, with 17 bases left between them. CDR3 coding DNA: TGTGCCAGCAGCACCCCGGCAGGACGGCTCTATGGCTACACCTTC. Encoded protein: CASSTPAGRLYGYTF.

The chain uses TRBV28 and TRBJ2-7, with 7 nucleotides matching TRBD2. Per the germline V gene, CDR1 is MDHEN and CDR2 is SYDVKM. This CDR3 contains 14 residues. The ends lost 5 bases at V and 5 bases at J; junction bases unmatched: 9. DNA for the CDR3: TGTGCCAGCAGTCGAGCGGGACCTAGGGACGAGCAGTACTTC. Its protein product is CASSRAGPRDEQYF. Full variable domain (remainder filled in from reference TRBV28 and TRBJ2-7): DVKVTQSSRYLVKRTGEKVFLECVQDMDHENMFWYRQDPGLGLRLIYFSYDVKMKEKGDIPEGYSVSREKKERFSLILESASTNQTSMYLCASSRAGPRDEQYFGPGTRLTVT.

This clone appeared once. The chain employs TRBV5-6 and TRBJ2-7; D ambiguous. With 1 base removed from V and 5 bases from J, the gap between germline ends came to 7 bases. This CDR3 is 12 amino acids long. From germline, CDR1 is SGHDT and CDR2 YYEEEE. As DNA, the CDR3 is TGTGCCAGCAGCTTGCCTTCACACGAGCAGTACTTC. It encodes CASSLPSHEQYF.

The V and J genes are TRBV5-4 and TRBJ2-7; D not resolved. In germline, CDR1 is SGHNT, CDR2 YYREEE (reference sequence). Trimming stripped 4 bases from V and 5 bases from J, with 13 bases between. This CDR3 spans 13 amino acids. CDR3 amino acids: CASSLSLRDEQYF. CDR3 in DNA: TGTGCCAGCAGCCTTTCCCTCAGAGACGAGCAGTACTTC.

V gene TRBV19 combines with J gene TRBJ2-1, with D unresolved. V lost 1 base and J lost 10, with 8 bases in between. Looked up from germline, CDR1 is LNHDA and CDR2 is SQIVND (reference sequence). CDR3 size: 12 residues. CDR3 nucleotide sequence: TGTGCCAGTAGTATAGTGGGCAGGGAGCAGTTCTTC. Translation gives CASSIVGREQFF.

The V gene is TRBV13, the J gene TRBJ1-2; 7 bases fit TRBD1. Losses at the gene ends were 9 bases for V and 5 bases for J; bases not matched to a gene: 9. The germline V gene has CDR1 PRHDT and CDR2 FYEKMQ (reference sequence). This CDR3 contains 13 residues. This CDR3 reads CASHRTGEYGYTF. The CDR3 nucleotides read TGTGCCAGTCACAGGACAGGAGAATATGGCTACACCTTC.

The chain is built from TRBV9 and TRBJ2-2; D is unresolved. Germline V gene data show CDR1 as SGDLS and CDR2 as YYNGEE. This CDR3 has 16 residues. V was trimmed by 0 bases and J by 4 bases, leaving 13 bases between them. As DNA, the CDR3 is TGTGCCAGCAGCGTAGCTAAAGGACGAGGCACCGGGGAGCTGTTTTTT. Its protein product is CASSVAKGRGTGELFF.

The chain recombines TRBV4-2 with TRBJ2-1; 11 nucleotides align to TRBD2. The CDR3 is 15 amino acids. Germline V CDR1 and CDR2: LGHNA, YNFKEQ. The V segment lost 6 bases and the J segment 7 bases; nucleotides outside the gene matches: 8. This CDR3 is CASRATSGGGNEQFF. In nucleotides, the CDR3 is TGTGCCAGCAGGGCAACTAGCGGGGGAGGTAATGAGCAGTTCTTC.

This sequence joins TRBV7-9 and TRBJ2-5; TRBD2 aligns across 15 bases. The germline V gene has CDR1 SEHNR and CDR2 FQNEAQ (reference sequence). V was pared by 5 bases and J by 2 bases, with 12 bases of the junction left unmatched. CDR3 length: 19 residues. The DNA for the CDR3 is TGTGCCAGCAGCCGAACGGGACTAGCGGGAGGTCCTGTTCAAGAGACCCAGTACTTC. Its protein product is CASSRTGLAGGPVQETQYF.

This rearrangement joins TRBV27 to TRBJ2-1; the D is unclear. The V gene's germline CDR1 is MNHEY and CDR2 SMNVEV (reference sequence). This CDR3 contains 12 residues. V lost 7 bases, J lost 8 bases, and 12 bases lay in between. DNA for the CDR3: TGTGCCAGCATCGGTCCGGGCTATGAGCAGTTCTTC. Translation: CASIGPGYEQFF.

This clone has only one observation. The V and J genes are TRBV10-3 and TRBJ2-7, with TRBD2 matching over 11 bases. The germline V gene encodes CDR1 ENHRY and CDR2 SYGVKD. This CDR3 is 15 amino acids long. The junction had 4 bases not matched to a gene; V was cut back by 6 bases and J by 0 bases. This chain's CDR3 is CAISPGTSGSYEQYF. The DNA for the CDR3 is TGTGCCATCAGCCCCGGGACTAGCGGCTCCTACGAGCAGTACTTC.

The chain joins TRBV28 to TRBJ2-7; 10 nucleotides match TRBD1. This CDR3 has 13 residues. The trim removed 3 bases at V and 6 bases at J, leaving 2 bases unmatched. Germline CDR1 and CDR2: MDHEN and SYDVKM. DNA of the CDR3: TGTGCCAGCAGTTTTGGGACAGGGGTCGAGCAGTACTTC. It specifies CASSFGTGVEQYF.

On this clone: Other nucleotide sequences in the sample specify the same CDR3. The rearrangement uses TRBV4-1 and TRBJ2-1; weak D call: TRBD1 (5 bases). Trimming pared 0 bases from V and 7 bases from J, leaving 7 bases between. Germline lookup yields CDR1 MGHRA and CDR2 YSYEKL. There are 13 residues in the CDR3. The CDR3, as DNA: TGCGCCAGCAGCCAAGATTCAGGGAATGAGCAGTTCTTC. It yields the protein CASSQDSGNEQFF.